The clone carrying this T cell receptor beta chain is a singleton in its sample. Antigen unknown. This entry comes from a study of shared clonotypes between healthy human individuals. Each sorted subset replicate got 200 ng genomic DNA, 30,000 or so genomes. The table came from immunoSEQ multiplex PCR; TCRdb's copy has only in-frame clones and leaves some out. The sample contains approximately 1,500,000 clones, roughly 98% of which appear only once. Study conclusions and caveats: Rarefaction indicated that sorted-subset sequencing remained incomplete although depth was large.

Germline lookup yields CDR1 MDHEN and CDR2 SYDVKM. V lost 4 bases and J 7 bases, leaving 8 bases between the germline ends. CDR3 length: 12 residues. The sample taken for sequencing was naive CD4+ T cells sorted from blood. Subset: CD45RA+ positively selected. The TCR comes from a man aged 30 to 39 in good health. This chain connects TRBV28 to TRBJ1-5; D not resolved. CDR3 loop: CASSSGPQPQHF. The CDR3 DNA is TGTGCCAGCAGTTCCGGTCCACAGCCCCAGCATTTT.